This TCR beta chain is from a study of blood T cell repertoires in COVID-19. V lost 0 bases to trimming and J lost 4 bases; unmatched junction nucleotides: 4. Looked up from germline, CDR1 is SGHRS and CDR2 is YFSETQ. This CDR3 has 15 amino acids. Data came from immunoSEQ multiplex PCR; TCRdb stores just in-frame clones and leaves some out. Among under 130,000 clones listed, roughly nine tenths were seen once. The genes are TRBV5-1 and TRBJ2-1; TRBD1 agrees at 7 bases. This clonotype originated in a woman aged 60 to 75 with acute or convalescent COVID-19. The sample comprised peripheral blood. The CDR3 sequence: CASSLEGAPYNEQFF. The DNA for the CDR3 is TGCGCCAGCAGCTTGGAGGGGGCACCTTACAATGAGCAGTTCTTC.